This T cell receptor beta chain was retrieved from a study of cytomegalovirus exposure and HLA in healthy donors (dated by TCRdb to 2015 to 2018). For the wider study: According to an earlier analysis of a few hundred of the donors, 150 million to 200 million T cells yielded roughly 110 million unique TCR beta sequences and approximately 280 Gb of sequence data. Typing coverage differed by locus: A, B, C, DRB1 and DQB1 were typed in about 620-630 donors, DQA1 in roughly 500, DPA1 in around 580, and DPB1 in just under 490. Among the roughly 390 genotyped donors, 81% belonged to the genetic ancestry cluster associated with self-reported Caucasian donors. Rather than drawing on any new phenotypic data, the later analysis identified candidate immune exposures from TCR beta sequences and the way those sequences occurred across donors. Class I and class II HLA loci were covered by the typing at four-digit resolution. Along with the roughly 700-subject first cohort, a separate validation cohort of more than 90 different subjects was used. To predict cytomegalovirus infection status, the study brought together high-throughput TCR immunosequencing, statistical association of individual TCRs with disease status, and machine learning. A later genetic analysis used genome-wide SNP genotypes for 398 of the 666 donors, treating that subset as a discovery cohort. Using immunosequencing, the study profiled T cell repertoires from 500 to 800 subjects and related those repertoires to cytomegalovirus serostatus. Donor age, sex, ethnicity and CMV serostatus were compiled together with the repertoire data. To study patterns of TCR occurrence, a later analysis re-analyzed previously published TCR beta repertoires from more than 550 donors and added high-resolution HLA genotyping. The study aimed to test whether signatures of past pathogen exposure could be identified by cataloging public T cell receptors. All discovery cohort repertoires had been generated on a single sequencing platform. About 300 gigabases of sequencing data and tens of millions of unique TCR sequences were included in an early release covering 550 to 800 HLA-typed donors. Across about 380 genotyped donors of the cohort, an average of approximately 240,000 unique TCR beta nucleotide sequences per donor were sequenced, and around 20% of those sequences were non-productive. Roughly five DR-DQ haplotypes were handled as single units for association and clustering because linkage in the cohort was strong. An earlier analysis of 587 of the donors applied high-throughput TCR beta sequencing to assess whether each TCR beta V gene segment acted as functional or pseudogenic.

The cohort consisted of 670 or so healthy bone marrow donors. At the time of sampling, every cohort member was nominally healthy, though immune exposures that went unrecorded were likely present. The donor tested CMV seronegative, placing the donor among the 300 to 400 seronegative members of the cohort. A peripheral blood sample was collected from each donor, and TCR beta sequencing was performed on peripheral blood mononuclear cells. The Qiagen DNeasy Blood Extraction Kit was used to extract genomic DNA from the blood cell samples. The receptor library was made with the immunoSEQ multiplex PCR assay. For the multiplex PCR, a mixture combining 60 forward primers for TCR Vbeta segments and 13 reverse primers for TCR Jbeta segments was used. A multiplex PCR assay on genomic DNA amplified the CDR3 region of rearranged TCR beta genes. The Illumina HiSeq System was used to sequence the amplified TCR beta libraries as 87-base-pair reads. The paper's data handling went like this. A later analysis counted about 76 million unique TCR beta chains across the approximately 700 repertoires, and roughly 9.9 million of these chains were shared by at least two donors. A nearest-neighbor algorithm error-corrected the raw reads and collapsed the reads into unique sequences, merging closely related sequences to remove PCR and sequencing errors. Alignment of CDR3 sequences to IMGT reference sequences was used to assign V, D and J gene segments. For a sequence to be retained, at least a six-nucleotide match to both a V gene segment and a J gene segment was required. A rearrangement counted as productive if the CDR3 had no stop codons and remained in frame with V and J, and every other rearrangement counted as non-productive. Following IMGT convention, CDR3 was defined as the stretch from the second conserved V-encoded cysteine up to the conserved J-encoded phenylalanine. The earlier analysis of more than 450 of the donors excluded sequences that lacked an unambiguous match to a single V gene segment. In an earlier analysis of around 600 of the donors, V segments were called functional above 56.7% productive rearrangements and were called segregating when the between-donor standard deviation exceeded 5%. To diagnose cytomegalovirus status from the catalog of TCR beta chain sequences, a statistical classification framework was built. In a later analysis, V and J genes were assigned by comparing TCR nucleotide sequences against IMGT/GENE-DB human TR gene sequences. In a later analysis, CDR3 sequences and most-parsimonious VDJ recombination scenarios were assigned using the TCRdist pipeline. In a later analysis, each TCR beta chain was defined by its CDR3 amino acid sequence together with its V-gene family, and reads lacking a unique V-gene family were excluded. As a way to deal with suspected cross-contamination and a sequencing artifact, a later analysis dropped roughly 620 nucleotide sequences that were highly shared and had low generation probability. In a later analysis, a clonal expansion index for each public chain was calculated from normalized within-repertoire ranks of inferred template counts. In a later analysis, generation probabilities were computed using a VDJ recombination model fitted to out-of-frame rearrangements, and the results were checked against IGoR. In a later analysis, TCR-TCR, TCR-HLA and TCR-CMV co-occurrence was scored with hypergeometric tests, and a repertoire-size bias correction was applied to TCR pairs. To estimate false discovery rates, a later analysis permuted the HLA or CMV assignments 20 times. A later analysis grouped co-occurring TCRs with DBSCAN, adding TCRdist sequence similarity when clustering within HLA-allele-positive subsets. For co-occurrence clustering, repertoires with fewer than 30,000 or more than 120,000 public chains were excluded, along with a handful of repertoires with anomalous nucleotide sharing. The immuneACCESS repertoire file appears here via TCRdb, limited to in-frame rearrangements. These files lack a portion of the clones; in checked studies, under half of the deficit traces to unresolved V genes, and the cause of the others is not known. V and J calls and clone size are copied from that table; D and trimming were computed from the DNA. This sample has around 190,000 clones in its table, and over 65% of those were observed once. The ten top clones hold roughly 3% of the sample.

Study-wide conclusions, independent of this receptor: The presence/absence analyses assumed that sequencing depth was roughly uniform across donors, and that assumption may not be true. Some IMGT-functional V segments, including TRBV6-2 and TRBV6-3, could not be told apart with the 87-base-pair reads, so those segments were excluded. Because counts were too low, approximately 18 rarely observed V segments, including chromosome 9 orphons, were excluded from the earlier analysis of fewer than 650 of the donors. Cytomegalovirus status was reported to be diagnosed by the classifier with high specificity and sensitivity in both the original and validation cohorts. The authors suggested that the approach could potentially be generalized to other disease states and immunological phenotypes. Compared with equally common non-associated chains, HLA-associated TCR beta chains in a later analysis were more clonally expanded and had lower generation probabilities. The study listed approximately 160 TCR beta chains as associated with cytomegalovirus. Broadly in line with IMGT annotations, most TCR beta V segments showed up in productive rearrangements about 87% or about 30% of the time in an earlier analysis of 587 of the donors. V-gene and J-gene trimming of TCR beta chains was associated with a missense DCLRE1C variant in a later genetic analysis, and the association was replicated in an independent cohort. According to a later analysis, parvovirus B19, influenza, CMV and Epstein-Barr virus appeared linked to several top co-occurrence clusters. Most CMV-associated TCR beta chains appeared to be HLA-restricted in a later analysis, and the HLA associations seemed to be driven largely by CMV exposure. Most TCR sequences were observed very rarely across donors, whereas some public TCRs were present in many individuals. When HLA alleles, especially DR and DQ, strongly co-occurred, TCR associations were difficult to assign to individual alleles. Because HLA typing was unavailable for some donors at each locus, only the typed subset was used in association tests. In a later analysis, the rate of TCR association differed among HLA loci, with DRB1 alleles having the most associated TCRs and HLA-C alleles having the fewest. A few of the identified cytomegalovirus-associated TCR beta chains were confirmed in vitro to be specific for cytomegalovirus antigens. Compared with the approximately 700-donor mean, donors in an Asian-associated ancestry cluster had fewer N-insertions in productive TCRs, according to a later genetic analysis. Immune exposure information for the cohort was limited to CMV serostatus. Specific HLA alleles were associated with roughly 17,000 TCR beta sequences at a false discovery rate of 0.05 in a later analysis. A group of highly shared sequence variants was considered likely to be a technical artifact of the sequencing pipeline. A further reported finding was that TCR beta sequences accurately predicted the HLA-A and HLA-B alleles for most subjects in the first cohort. Linkage disequilibrium might explain the correlated functional status among segregating V segments, but an unknown experimental factor could not be excluded. Only TCR beta chains were sequenced in this cohort, and the absence of alpha or paired-chain data limited detectable features.

With respect to this clone: Which antigen it targets is not known. No much larger clone is present one base from it, and per-base qualities are unavailable.

The germline V gene yields SGHDT for CDR1 and YYEEEE for CDR2. From the cysteine up to the phenylalanine, the CDR3 has a length of 19 residues. CDR3 DNA only is kept here, 57 bases in frame from base 1. V loses 3 bases at its end and J loses 0 bases; junction bases beyond the gene matches: 9. This receptor chain uses TRBV5-6 and TRBJ2-1; 13 of the junction bases match TRBD2. The sequenced sample was PBMCs. The sequence was obtained from a woman aged 25 to 45 in good health and CMV-seronegative. The CDR3 protein is CASSSLTSGGPYSYNEQFF. The nucleotide sequence is TGTGCCAGCAGCTCGTTGACTAGCGGGGGGCCCTACTCCTACAATGAGCAGTTCTTC.